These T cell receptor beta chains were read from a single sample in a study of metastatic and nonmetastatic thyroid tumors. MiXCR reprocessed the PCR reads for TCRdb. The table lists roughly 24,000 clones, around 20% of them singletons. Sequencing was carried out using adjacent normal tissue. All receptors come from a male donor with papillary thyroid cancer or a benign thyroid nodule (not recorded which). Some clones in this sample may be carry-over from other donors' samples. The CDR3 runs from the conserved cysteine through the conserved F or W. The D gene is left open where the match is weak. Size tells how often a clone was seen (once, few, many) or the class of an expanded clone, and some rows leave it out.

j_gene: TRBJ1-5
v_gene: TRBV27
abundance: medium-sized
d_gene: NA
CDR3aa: CASSFGQGQQPQHF
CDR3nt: TGTGCCAGCAGTTTCGGCCAGGGACAACAGCCCCAGCATTTT

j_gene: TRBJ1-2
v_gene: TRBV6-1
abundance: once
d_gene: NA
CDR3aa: CASSESLGANYGQTF
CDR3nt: TGTGCCAGCAGTGAAAGTCTTGGGGCTAACTATGGCCAAACCTTC

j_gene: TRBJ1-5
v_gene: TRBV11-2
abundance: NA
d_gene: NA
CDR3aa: CAIILEGGNQPQHF
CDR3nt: TGTGCCATCATCTTAGAGGGCGGCAATCAGCCCCAGCATTTT

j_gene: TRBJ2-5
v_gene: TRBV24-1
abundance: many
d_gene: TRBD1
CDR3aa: CATSDPTGGEETQYF
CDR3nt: TGTGCCACCAGTGATCCTACAGGGGGCGAGGAGACCCAGTACTTC

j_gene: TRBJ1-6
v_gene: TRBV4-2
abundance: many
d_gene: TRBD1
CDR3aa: CASRDHPGTAYNSPLHF
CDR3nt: TGTGCCAGCAGGGATCACCCTGGGACAGCTTATAATTCACCCCTCCACTTT

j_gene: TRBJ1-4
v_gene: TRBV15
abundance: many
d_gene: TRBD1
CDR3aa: CATSRDIMGTGYEKLFF
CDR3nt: TGTGCCACCAGCAGAGATATTATGGGGACAGGATATGAAAAACTGTTTTTT

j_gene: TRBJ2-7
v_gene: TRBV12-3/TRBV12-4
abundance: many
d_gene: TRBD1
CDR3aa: CASSYRGLEQYF
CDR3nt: TGTGCCAGCAGTTACAGGGGGCTTGAGCAGTACTTC

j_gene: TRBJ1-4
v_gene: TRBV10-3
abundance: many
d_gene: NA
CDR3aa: CAISESGEKLFF
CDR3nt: TGTGCCATCAGTGAGAGTGGTGAAAAACTGTTTTTT

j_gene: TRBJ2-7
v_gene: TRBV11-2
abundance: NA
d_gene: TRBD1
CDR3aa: CASSFGTGNEQYF
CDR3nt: TGTGCCAGCAGCTTCGGGACAGGGAACGAGCAGTACTTC

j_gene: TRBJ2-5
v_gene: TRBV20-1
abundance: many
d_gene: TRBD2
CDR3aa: CSALRTSGRETQYF
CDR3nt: TGCAGTGCCCTCCGGACTAGCGGGAGAGAGACCCAGTACTTC

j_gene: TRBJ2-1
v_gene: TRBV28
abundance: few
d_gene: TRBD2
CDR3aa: CASSLEAGAYEQFF
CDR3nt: TGTGCCAGCAGTTTAGAAGCGGGAGCTTATGAGCAGTTCTTC

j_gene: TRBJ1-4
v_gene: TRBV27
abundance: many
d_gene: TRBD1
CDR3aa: CARQIWGQGIMGHEKLFF
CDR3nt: TGTGCCAGGCAGATTTGGGGACAGGGGATAATGGGTCATGAAAAACTGTTTTTT

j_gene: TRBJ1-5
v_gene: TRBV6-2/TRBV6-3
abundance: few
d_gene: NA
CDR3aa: CASSYRGDSNQPQHF
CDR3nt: TGTGCCAGCAGTTACCGTGGGGACAGCAATCAGCCCCAGCATTTT

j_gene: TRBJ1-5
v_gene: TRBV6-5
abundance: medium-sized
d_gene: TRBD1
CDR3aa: CASSYLGQGSNQPQHF
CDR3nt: TGTGCCAGCAGTTACCTGGGACAGGGGAGCAATCAGCCCCAGCATTTT

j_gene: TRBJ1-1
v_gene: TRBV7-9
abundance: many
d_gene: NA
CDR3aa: CASSFFRGKNTEAFF
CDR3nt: TGTGCCAGCAGCTTCTTCCGAGGGAAGAACACTGAAGCTTTCTTT

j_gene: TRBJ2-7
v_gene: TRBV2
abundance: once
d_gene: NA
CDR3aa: CASSREGGVYEQYF
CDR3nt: TGTGCCAGCAGTCGAGAGGGGGGTGTTTACGAGCAGTACTTC

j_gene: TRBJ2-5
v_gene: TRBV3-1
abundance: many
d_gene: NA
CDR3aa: CASSRSPVRTQYF
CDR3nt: TGTGCCAGCAGCCGTTCCCCGGTGAGGACCCAGTACTTC

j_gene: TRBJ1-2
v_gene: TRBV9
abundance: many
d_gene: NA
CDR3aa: CASSPGGAGGYTF
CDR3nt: TGTGCCAGCAGCCCCGGGGGGGCAGGTGGCTACACCTTC

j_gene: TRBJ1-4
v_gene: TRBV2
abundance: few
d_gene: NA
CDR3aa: CASKGEKLFF
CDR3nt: TGTGCCAGCAAGGGGGAAAAACTGTTTTTT

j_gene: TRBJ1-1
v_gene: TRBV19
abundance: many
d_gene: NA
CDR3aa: CATSGYRENTEAFF
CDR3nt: TGTGCCACCTCTGGATACAGAGAGAACACTGAAGCTTTCTTT

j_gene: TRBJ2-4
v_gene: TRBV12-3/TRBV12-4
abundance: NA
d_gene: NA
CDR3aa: CASRGMEKIKYF
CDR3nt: TGTGCCAGCAGGGGGATGGAAAAGATTAAGTACTTC

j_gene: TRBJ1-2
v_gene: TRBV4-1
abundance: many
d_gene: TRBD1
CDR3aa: CASSQDGLGGGSGYTF
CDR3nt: TGCGCCAGCAGCCAAGACGGTTTAGGGGGCGGCTCTGGCTACACCTTC

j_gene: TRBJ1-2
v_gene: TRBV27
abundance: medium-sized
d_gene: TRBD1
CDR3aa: CASRAGTVMGYTF
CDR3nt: TGTGCCAGCAGGGCCGGGACAGTCATGGGCTACACCTTC

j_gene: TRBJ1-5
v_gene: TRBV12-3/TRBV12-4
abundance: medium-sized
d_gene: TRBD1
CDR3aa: CASSSGQGVNQPQHF
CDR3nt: TGTGCCAGCAGTTCGGGACAGGGCGTCAATCAGCCCCAGCATTTT

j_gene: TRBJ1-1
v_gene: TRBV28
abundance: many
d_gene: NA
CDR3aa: CASSYGQGRNTEAFF
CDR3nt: TGTGCCAGCAGTTACGGGCAGGGGAGGAACACTGAAGCTTTCTTT

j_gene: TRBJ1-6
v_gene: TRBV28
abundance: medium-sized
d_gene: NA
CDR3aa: CASSLSDRFSYNSPLHF
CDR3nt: TGTGCCAGCAGTTTATCCGACCGCTTTTCCTATAATTCACCCCTCCACTTT

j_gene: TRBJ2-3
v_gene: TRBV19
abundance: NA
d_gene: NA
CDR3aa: CASSFGESTQYF
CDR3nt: TGTGCCAGTAGTTTCGGGGAGAGTACGCAGTATTTT

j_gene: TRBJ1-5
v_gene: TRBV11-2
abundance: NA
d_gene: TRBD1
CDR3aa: CASSLGDSGNKTQHF
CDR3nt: TGTGCCAGCAGCTTAGGGGACAGTGGTAATAAGACCCAGCATTTT

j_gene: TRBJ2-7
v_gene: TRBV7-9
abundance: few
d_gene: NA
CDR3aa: CASILGGEQYF
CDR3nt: TGTGCCAGCATTCTGGGGGGAGAGCAGTACTTC

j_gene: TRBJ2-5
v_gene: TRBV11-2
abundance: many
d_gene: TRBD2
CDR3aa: CASSVSSGGETQYF
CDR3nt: TGTGCCAGCAGCGTTTCCTCGGGGGGAGAGACCCAGTACTTC

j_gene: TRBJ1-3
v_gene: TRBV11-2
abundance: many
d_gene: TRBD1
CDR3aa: CASRRGQGDSGNTVYF
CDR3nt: TGTGCCAGCAGACGGGGACAGGGGGACTCTGGAAACACCGTATATTTT

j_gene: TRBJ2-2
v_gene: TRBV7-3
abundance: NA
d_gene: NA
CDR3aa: CASSPGLNGGELFF
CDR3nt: TGTGCCAGCAGCCCGGGGCTAAATGGCGGGGAGCTGTTTTTT

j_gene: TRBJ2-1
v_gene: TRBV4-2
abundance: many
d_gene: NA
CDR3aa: CASSQGRGIGYNEQFF
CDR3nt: TGTGCCAGCAGCCAAGGCAGAGGTATTGGGTACAATGAGCAGTTCTTC

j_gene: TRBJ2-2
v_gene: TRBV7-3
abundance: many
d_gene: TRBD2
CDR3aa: CASSPTLRLAGAGELFF
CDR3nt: TGTGCCAGCAGCCCCACCCTTAGACTAGCGGGAGCCGGGGAGCTGTTTTTT

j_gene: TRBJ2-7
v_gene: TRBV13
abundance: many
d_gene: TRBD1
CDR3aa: CASSPENKRGREQYF
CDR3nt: TGTGCCAGCAGCCCCGAAAACAAAAGGGGGCGCGAGCAGTACTTC

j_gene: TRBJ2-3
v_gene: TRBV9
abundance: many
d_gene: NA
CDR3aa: CASSVAGQGLDTDTQYF
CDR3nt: TGTGCCAGCAGCGTAGCCGGGCAGGGCCTAGACACAGATACGCAGTATTTT

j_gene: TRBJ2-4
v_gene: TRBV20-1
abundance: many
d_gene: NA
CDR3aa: CSARLTENIQYF
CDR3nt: TGCAGTGCTAGACTGACAGAAAACATTCAGTACTTC

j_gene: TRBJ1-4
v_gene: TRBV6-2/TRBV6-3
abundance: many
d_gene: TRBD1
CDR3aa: CASSSHTGTGGKEKLFF
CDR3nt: TGTGCCAGCAGTTCCCACACCGGGACAGGGGGCAAGGAAAAACTGTTTTTT

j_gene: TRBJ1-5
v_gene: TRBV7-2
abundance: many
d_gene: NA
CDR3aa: CASSVIGQPQHF
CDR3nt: TGTGCCAGCAGCGTCATAGGTCAGCCCCAGCATTTT

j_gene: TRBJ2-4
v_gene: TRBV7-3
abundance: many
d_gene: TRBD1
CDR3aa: CASSGSTGIQYF
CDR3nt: TGTGCCAGCAGCGGATCGACAGGGATTCAGTACTTC

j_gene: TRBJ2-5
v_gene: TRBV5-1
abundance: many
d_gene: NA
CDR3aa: CASSFQAGQETQYF
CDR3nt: TGCGCCAGCAGCTTTCAGGCTGGGCAAGAGACCCAGTACTTC

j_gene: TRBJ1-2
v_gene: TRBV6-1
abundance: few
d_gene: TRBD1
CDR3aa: CASVPSDRGLGYTF
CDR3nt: TGTGCCAGCGTCCCTTCGGACAGGGGGCTCGGCTACACCTTC

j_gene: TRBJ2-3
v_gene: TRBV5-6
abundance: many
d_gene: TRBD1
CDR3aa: CASSLLGQGVTDTQYF
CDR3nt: TGTGCCAGCAGCTTATTGGGGCAGGGGGTAACAGATACGCAGTATTTT

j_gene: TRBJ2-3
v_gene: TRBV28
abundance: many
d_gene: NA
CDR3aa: CASSLIGRTDTQYF
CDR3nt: TGTGCCAGCAGTTTAATCGGCCGCACAGATACGCAGTATTTT

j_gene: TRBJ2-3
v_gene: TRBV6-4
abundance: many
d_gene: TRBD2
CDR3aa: CASSRLLTGLAGGSLDTQYF
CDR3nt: TGTGCCAGCAGTCGATTACTAACGGGACTAGCGGGGGGGTCGTTGGATACGCAGTATTTT

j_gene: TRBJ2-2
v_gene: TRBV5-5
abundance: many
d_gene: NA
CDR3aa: CASSLDSGELFF
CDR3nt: TGTGCCAGCAGCTTGGACTCCGGGGAGCTGTTTTTT

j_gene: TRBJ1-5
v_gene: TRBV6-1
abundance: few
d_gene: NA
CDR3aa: CASEFRGRNQPQHF
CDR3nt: TGTGCCAGCGAGTTTAGGGGCCGCAATCAGCCCCAGCATTTT

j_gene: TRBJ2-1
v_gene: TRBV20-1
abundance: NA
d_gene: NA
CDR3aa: CSARQGKRVFGDEQFF
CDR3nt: TGCAGTGCTAGACAGGGGAAGCGGGTTTTTGGTGATGAGCAGTTCTTC

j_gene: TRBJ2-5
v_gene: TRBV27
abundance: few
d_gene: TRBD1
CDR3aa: CASSFLGQGQGKTQYF
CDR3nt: TGTGCCAGCAGTTTCCTAGGACAGGGTCAGGGAAAGACCCAGTACTTC

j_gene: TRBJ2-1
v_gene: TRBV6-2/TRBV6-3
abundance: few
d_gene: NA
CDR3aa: CASSQGHYEQFF
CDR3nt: TGTGCCAGCAGTCAGGGACACTATGAGCAGTTCTTC

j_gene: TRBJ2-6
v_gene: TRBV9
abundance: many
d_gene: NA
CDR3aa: CASSLDGLLSGANVLTF
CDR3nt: TGTGCCAGCAGCCTCGACGGACTCCTCTCTGGGGCCAACGTCCTGACTTTC